This TCR beta chain comes out of a study of T cell responses to AZD1222 COVID-19 vaccine. This clone occurred once. The CDR3 length is 17 residues. J was trimmed by 4 bases and V by 3 bases; bases with no gene match: 13. Germline V gene lookup returns CDR1 MRHNA and CDR2 SNTAGT. Sequenced by immunoSEQ multiplex PCR; TCRdb stores in-frame clones only, minus some. The sample records 100,000 or so clones, less than 90% being singletons. The sequencing used peripheral blood, collected on day 0 of AZD1222 vaccination. The chain carries TRBV6-4 and TRBJ2-3; 7 positions match TRBD2. The sequence was collected from an adult in good health. The CDR3 sequence is CASSDTASGSGSDTQYF. In DNA, the CDR3 is TGTGCCAGCAGTGATACGGCTAGCGGTAGTGGCTCAGATACGCAGTATTTT.